The present entry profiles one TCR beta chain with its context. This entry belongs to a study of shared clonotypes between healthy human individuals. This table comes from immunoSEQ multiplex PCR, and its TCRdb copy is limited to in-frame clones, with some not included. The table lists over 1.5 million clones, about 98% of them singletons. Trimming cost V 6 bases and J 0 bases; bases outside gene matches: 11. The CDR3 sequence is 17 residues long. CDR1 SNHLY and CDR2 FYNNEI come from the germline V gene. Sequencing input: naive CD4+ T cells sorted from blood. The subset here: CD45RA+ positively selected. The TCR sequence derives from a man aged 30 to 45 in good health. The chain joins TRBV2 to TRBJ2-3; TRBD2 aligns across 8 bases. CDR3 nucleotide sequence: TGTGCCAGCAGCATACTAGGACTAGCTTCTAGCACAGATACGCAGTATTTT. Translation gives CASSILGLASSTDTQYF.